These T cell receptor beta chains were read from a single sample in a study of T cells in Graves' hyperthyroidism and ophthalmopathy. Via MiXCR, TCRdb re-called the multiplex PCR reads, giving one row per CDR3 protein. The repertoire holds about 360,000 distinct CDR3 sequences, with about 12% as singletons. The specimen was blood. Every receptor here comes from a woman aged 18 to 35 with Graves' hyperthyroidism. The CDR3 runs from the conserved cysteine through the conserved F or W. A D gene is named only where the DNA matches it firmly. A clone size is listed for some rows: how often the clone was seen (once, few, many), or a class if it is expanded.

D gene: TRBD1; clone size: many; J gene: TRBJ2-7; V gene: TRBV20-1; CDR3 protein: CSAERSDRGSEQYF; CDR3 DNA: TGCAGTGCTGAACGATCGGACAGGGGCAGCGAGCAGTACTTC
D gene: .; clone size: many; J gene: TRBJ2-2; V gene: TRBV6-1; CDR3 protein: CASSYGSAVRGGELFF; CDR3 DNA: TGTGCCAGCAGTTACGGGTCCGCGGTCCGTGGCGGGGAGCTGTTTTTT
D gene: .; clone size: many; J gene: TRBJ2-1; V gene: TRBV20-1; CDR3 protein: CSARVAGAQMYNEQFF; CDR3 DNA: TGCAGTGCTAGAGTTGCCGGGGCCCAGATGTACAATGAGCAGTTCTTC
D gene: .; clone size: many; J gene: TRBJ2-1; V gene: TRBV6-1; CDR3 protein: CASRVGTGVDNEQFF; CDR3 DNA: TGTGCCAGCAGAGTTGGGACCGGGGTGGACAATGAGCAGTTCTTC
D gene: .; clone size: many; J gene: TRBJ2-1; V gene: TRBV6-2/TRBV6-3; CDR3 protein: CASSYALLGPYNEQFF; CDR3 DNA: TGTGCCAGCAGTTACGCCCTTCTGGGGCCCTACAATGAGCAGTTCTTC
D gene: .; clone size: many; J gene: TRBJ1-4; V gene: TRBV5-1; CDR3 protein: CASSLASGRHATNEKLFF; CDR3 DNA: TGCGCCAGCAGCTTGGCCAGCGGCAGACATGCAACTAATGAAAAACTGTTTTTT
D gene: .; clone size: many; J gene: TRBJ2-2; V gene: TRBV12-3/TRBV12-4; CDR3 protein: CASPLTGDGTGELFF; CDR3 DNA: TGTGCCAGCCCCCTCACGGGGGATGGCACCGGGGAGCTGTTTTTT
D gene: TRBD1; clone size: many; J gene: TRBJ1-2; V gene: TRBV2; CDR3 protein: CATNRGQGLDYGYTF; CDR3 DNA: TGTGCCACCAATAGAGGACAGGGTCTGGACTATGGCTACACCTTC
D gene: .; clone size: many; J gene: TRBJ1-1; V gene: TRBV18; CDR3 protein: CASSERTQLTEAFF; CDR3 DNA: TGTGCCAGCTCAGAGAGGACGCAACTCACTGAAGCTTTCTTT
D gene: TRBD2; clone size: many; J gene: TRBJ2-2; V gene: TRBV28; CDR3 protein: CASRRLAGYTGELFF; CDR3 DNA: TGTGCCAGCCGACGACTAGCGGGGTACACCGGGGAGCTGTTTTTT
D gene: .; clone size: many; J gene: TRBJ1-2; V gene: TRBV28; CDR3 protein: CASRLPGENRGNYGYTF; CDR3 DNA: TGTGCCAGCAGACTACCCGGGGAGAACCGGGGTAACTATGGCTACACCTTC
D gene: .; clone size: many; J gene: TRBJ2-3; V gene: TRBV24-1; CDR3 protein: CATSAPSGTRTLTDTQYF; CDR3 DNA: TGTGCCACCAGTGCCCCCTCCGGGACTCGCACCCTCACAGATACGCAGTATTTT
D gene: TRBD2; clone size: few; J gene: TRBJ2-2; V gene: TRBV19; CDR3 protein: CASSLSGRAFWELFF; CDR3 DNA: TGTGCCAGTAGTCTAAGCGGGAGGGCCTTTTGGGAGCTGTTTTTT
D gene: .; clone size: .; J gene: TRBJ1-3; V gene: TRBV19; CDR3 protein: CASSPEDSSIPGNTIYF; CDR3 DNA: TGTGCCAGTAGTCCGGAGGACAGTTCAATTCCTGGAAACACCATATATTTT
D gene: .; clone size: once; J gene: TRBJ1-2; V gene: TRBV3-1; CDR3 protein: CASSHDSSYGYTF; CDR3 DNA: TGTGCCAGCAGCCATGACAGCTCCTATGGCTACACCTTC
D gene: .; clone size: many; J gene: TRBJ2-7; V gene: TRBV11-2; CDR3 protein: CASSSPRKAYEQYF; CDR3 DNA: TGTGCCAGCAGCTCCCCTCGCAAGGCGTACGAGCAGTACTTC
D gene: .; clone size: .; J gene: TRBJ2-1; V gene: TRBV19; CDR3 protein: CASGPLYNEQFF; CDR3 DNA: TGTGCCAGTGGGCCTCTCTATAATGAGCAGTTCTTC
D gene: .; clone size: many; J gene: TRBJ2-3; V gene: TRBV2; CDR3 protein: CASSHPGYTDTQYF; CDR3 DNA: TGTGCCAGCAGCCACCCGGGCTACACAGATACGCAGTATTTT
D gene: .; clone size: .; J gene: TRBJ2-7; V gene: TRBV3-1; CDR3 protein: CASSPRQAYEQYF; CDR3 DNA: TGTGCCAGCAGCCCCAGACAGGCCTACGAGCAGTACTTC
D gene: .; clone size: many; J gene: TRBJ2-7; V gene: TRBV3-1; CDR3 protein: CASSQEGRKASSSEQYF; CDR3 DNA: TGTGCCAGCAGCCAAGAGGGGAGGAAGGCTAGCAGTAGCGAGCAGTACTTC
D gene: TRBD1; clone size: .; J gene: TRBJ1-5; V gene: TRBV19; CDR3 protein: CASSYPRQGARGSQPQHF; CDR3 DNA: TGTGCCAGTAGTTACCCTCGACAGGGGGCAAGGGGGAGTCAGCCCCAGCATTTT
D gene: .; clone size: many; J gene: TRBJ2-7; V gene: TRBV12-3/TRBV12-4; CDR3 protein: CASSLGSGTPHEQYF; CDR3 DNA: TGTGCCAGCAGTTTGGGCTCCGGGACACCCCACGAGCAGTACTTC
D gene: .; clone size: many; J gene: TRBJ2-3; V gene: TRBV7-9; CDR3 protein: CASDGGTTDTQYF; CDR3 DNA: TGTGCCAGCGATGGGGGTACCACAGATACGCAGTATTTT
D gene: .; clone size: many; J gene: TRBJ2-7; V gene: TRBV7-2; CDR3 protein: CASSLGWVAVTYEQYF; CDR3 DNA: TGTGCCAGCAGCTTAGGGTGGGTAGCGGTTACCTACGAGCAGTACTTC
D gene: .; clone size: many; J gene: TRBJ1-2; V gene: TRBV6-2/TRBV6-3; CDR3 protein: CASSGSYGYTF; CDR3 DNA: TGTGCCAGCAGCGGTTCCTATGGCTACACCTTC
D gene: TRBD1; clone size: many; J gene: TRBJ2-1; V gene: TRBV7-9; CDR3 protein: CASSNRDRIYNEQFF; CDR3 DNA: TGTGCCAGCAGCAACCGGGACAGGATATACAATGAGCAGTTCTTC
D gene: .; clone size: many; J gene: TRBJ1-1; V gene: TRBV10-3; CDR3 protein: CAIARNTEAFF; CDR3 DNA: TGTGCCATCGCCCGGAACACTGAAGCTTTCTTT
D gene: TRBD2; clone size: many; J gene: TRBJ2-7; V gene: TRBV20-1; CDR3 protein: CSAREWRLAAYEQYF; CDR3 DNA: TGCAGTGCCCGAGAATGGAGACTAGCGGCCTACGAGCAGTACTTC
D gene: TRBD2; clone size: many; J gene: TRBJ2-3; V gene: TRBV7-3; CDR3 protein: CASSSMRGERPYF; CDR3 DNA: TGTGCCAGCAGCTCAATGCGGGGGGAAAGGCCGTATTTT
D gene: TRBD2; clone size: many; J gene: TRBJ2-1; V gene: TRBV4-2; CDR3 protein: CASSPPGLVSSNEQFF; CDR3 DNA: TGTGCCAGCAGCCCCCCCGGACTAGTCTCATCTAATGAGCAGTTCTTC
D gene: TRBD1; clone size: many; J gene: TRBJ2-1; V gene: TRBV3-1; CDR3 protein: CASSPDRGPYNEQFF; CDR3 DNA: TGTGCCAGCAGTCCCGACAGGGGGCCTTACAATGAGCAGTTCTTC
D gene: TRBD1; clone size: few; J gene: TRBJ1-6; V gene: TRBV30; CDR3 protein: CAWAKSVWDRDPSVGNSPLHF; CDR3 DNA: TGTGCCTGGGCGAAGAGTGTCTGGGACAGGGACCCCTCCGTGGGGAATTCACCCCTCCACTTT
D gene: TRBD1; clone size: many; J gene: TRBJ2-7; V gene: TRBV30; CDR3 protein: CAWNRDSASYEQYF; CDR3 DNA: TGTGCCTGGAACCGGGACAGCGCCTCTTACGAGCAGTACTTC
D gene: .; clone size: many; J gene: TRBJ2-1; V gene: TRBV2; CDR3 protein: CASSGPYNEQFF; CDR3 DNA: TGTGCCAGCAGTGGACCTTACAATGAGCAGTTCTTC
D gene: .; clone size: many; J gene: TRBJ2-6; V gene: TRBV12-3/TRBV12-4; CDR3 protein: CASTFVIGSGANVLTF; CDR3 DNA: TGTGCCAGCACTTTCGTTATTGGCTCTGGGGCCAACGTCCTGACTTTC
D gene: .; clone size: many; J gene: TRBJ2-3; V gene: TRBV4-2; CDR3 protein: CASSQDLASSWDTQYF; CDR3 DNA: TGTGCCAGCAGCCAAGATCTGGCGTCCTCCTGGGATACGCAGTATTTT
D gene: .; clone size: many; J gene: TRBJ1-1; V gene: TRBV20-1; CDR3 protein: CSGPVGHTEAFF; CDR3 DNA: TGCAGTGGGCCTGTTGGGCACACTGAAGCTTTCTTT
D gene: .; clone size: .; J gene: TRBJ1-3; V gene: TRBV3-1; CDR3 protein: CASSDLFIPTPENTIYF; CDR3 DNA: TGTGCCAGCAGCGACCTTTTTATACCGACACCCGAAAACACCATATATTTT
D gene: .; clone size: .; J gene: TRBJ2-7; V gene: TRBV25-1; CDR3 protein: CASSKDSYEQYF; CDR3 DNA: TGTGCCAGCAGTAAGGACAGCTACGAGCAGTACTTC
D gene: TRBD1; clone size: few; J gene: TRBJ2-2; V gene: TRBV5-6; CDR3 protein: CASDRGASTGELFF; CDR3 DNA: TGTGCCAGTGACAGGGGGGCGAGCACCGGGGAGCTGTTTTTT
D gene: .; clone size: few; J gene: TRBJ2-5; V gene: TRBV20-1; CDR3 protein: CSARARAQQETQYF; CDR3 DNA: TGCAGTGCTAGAGCTCGAGCACAACAAGAGACCCAGTACTTC
D gene: .; clone size: few; J gene: TRBJ1-1; V gene: TRBV12-3/TRBV12-4; CDR3 protein: CASSFSPAGYTEAFF; CDR3 DNA: TGTGCCAGCAGTTTCAGTCCGGCAGGGTACACTGAAGCTTTCTTT
D gene: .; clone size: many; J gene: TRBJ1-6; V gene: TRBV3-1; CDR3 protein: CASSQVGGLSNSPLHF; CDR3 DNA: TGTGCCAGCAGCCAAGTCGGGGGACTTAGTAATTCACCCCTCCACTTT
D gene: .; clone size: few; J gene: TRBJ2-7; V gene: TRBV12-3/TRBV12-4; CDR3 protein: CASSPRRGPPYEQYF; CDR3 DNA: TGTGCCAGCAGCCCTAGGAGGGGGCCCCCCTACGAGCAGTACTTC
D gene: TRBD2; clone size: many; J gene: TRBJ2-2; V gene: TRBV11-3; CDR3 protein: CASSPLGMAGGGELFF; CDR3 DNA: TGTGCCAGCAGCCCTTTGGGGATGGCGGGGGGCGGGGAGCTGTTTTTT
D gene: .; clone size: few; J gene: TRBJ2-7; V gene: TRBV4-3; CDR3 protein: CASSPGPDPYEQYF; CDR3 DNA: TGCGCCAGCAGCCCCGGACCGGATCCCTACGAGCAGTACTTC